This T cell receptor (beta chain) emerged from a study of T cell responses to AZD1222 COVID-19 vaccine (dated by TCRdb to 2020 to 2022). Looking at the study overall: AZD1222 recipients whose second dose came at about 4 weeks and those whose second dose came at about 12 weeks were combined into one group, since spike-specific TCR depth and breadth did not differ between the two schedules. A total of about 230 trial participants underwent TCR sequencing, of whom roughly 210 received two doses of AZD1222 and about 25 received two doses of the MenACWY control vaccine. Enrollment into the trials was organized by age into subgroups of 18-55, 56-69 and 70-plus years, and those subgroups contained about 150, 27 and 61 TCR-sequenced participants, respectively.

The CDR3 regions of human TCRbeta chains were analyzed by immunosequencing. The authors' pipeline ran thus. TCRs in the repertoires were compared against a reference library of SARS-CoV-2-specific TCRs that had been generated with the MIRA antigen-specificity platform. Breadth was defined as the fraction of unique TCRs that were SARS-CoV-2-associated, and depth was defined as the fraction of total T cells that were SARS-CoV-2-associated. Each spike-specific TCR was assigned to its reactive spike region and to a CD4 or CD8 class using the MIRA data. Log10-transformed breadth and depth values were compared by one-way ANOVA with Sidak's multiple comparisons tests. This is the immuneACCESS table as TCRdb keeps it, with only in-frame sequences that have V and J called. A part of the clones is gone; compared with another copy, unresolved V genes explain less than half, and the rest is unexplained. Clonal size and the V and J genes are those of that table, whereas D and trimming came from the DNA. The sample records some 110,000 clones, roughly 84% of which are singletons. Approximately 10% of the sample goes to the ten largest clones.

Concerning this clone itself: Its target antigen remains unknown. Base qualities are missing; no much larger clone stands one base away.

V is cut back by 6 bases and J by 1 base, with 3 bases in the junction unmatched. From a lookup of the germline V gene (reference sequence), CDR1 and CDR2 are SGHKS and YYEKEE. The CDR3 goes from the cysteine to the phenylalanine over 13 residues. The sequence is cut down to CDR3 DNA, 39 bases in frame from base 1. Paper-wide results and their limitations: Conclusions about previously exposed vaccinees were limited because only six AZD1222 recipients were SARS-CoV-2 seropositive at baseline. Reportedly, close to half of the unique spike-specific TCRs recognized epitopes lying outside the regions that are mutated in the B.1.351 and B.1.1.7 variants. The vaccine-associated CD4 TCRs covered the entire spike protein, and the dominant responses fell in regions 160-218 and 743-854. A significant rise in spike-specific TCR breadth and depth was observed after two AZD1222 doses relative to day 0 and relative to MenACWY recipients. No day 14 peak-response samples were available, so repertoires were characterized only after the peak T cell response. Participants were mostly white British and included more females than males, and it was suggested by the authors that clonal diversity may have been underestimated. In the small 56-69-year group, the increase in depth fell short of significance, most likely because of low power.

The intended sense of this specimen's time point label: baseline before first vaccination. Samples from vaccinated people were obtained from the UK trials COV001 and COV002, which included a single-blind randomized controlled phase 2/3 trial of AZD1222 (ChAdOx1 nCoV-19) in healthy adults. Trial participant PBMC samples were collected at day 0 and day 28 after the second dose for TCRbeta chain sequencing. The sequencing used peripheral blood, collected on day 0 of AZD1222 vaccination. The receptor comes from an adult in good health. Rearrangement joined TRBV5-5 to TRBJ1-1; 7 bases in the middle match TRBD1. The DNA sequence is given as TGTGCCAGCAACAGACAGGGGAACACTGAAGCTTTCTTT. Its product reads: CASNRQGNTEAFF.